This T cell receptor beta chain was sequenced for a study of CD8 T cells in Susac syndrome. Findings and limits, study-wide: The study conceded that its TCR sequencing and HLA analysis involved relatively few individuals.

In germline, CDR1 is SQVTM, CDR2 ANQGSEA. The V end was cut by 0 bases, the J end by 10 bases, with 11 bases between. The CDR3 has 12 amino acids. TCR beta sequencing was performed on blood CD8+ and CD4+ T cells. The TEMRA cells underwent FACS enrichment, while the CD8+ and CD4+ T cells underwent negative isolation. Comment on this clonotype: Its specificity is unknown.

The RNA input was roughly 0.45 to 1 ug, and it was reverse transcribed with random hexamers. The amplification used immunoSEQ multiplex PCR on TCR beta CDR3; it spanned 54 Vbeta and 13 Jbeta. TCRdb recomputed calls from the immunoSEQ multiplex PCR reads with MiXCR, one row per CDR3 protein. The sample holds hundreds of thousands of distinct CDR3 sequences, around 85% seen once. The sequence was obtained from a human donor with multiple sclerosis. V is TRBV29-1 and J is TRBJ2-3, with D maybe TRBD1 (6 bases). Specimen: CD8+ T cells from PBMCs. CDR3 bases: TGCAGCGTTGAAGATAGGCAGGGGTCGCAGTATTTT. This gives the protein CSVEDRQGSQYF.